Each of the 14 T cell receptor beta chains below was sequenced from the same sample in a study of T cells in tuberculosis. Time point reported: new active TB diagnosis, blood taken before or within 7 days of starting treatment. Assay: immunoSEQ multiplex PCR; the TCRdb copy retains only in-frame clones and omits some. The sample includes around 30,000 clones, 92% of them seen just once. The sample here was PBMCs, taken at tuberculosis diagnosis. These receptors all come from an adult with tuberculosis.

The J gene is TRBJ2-1, the V gene TRBV20-1; possible D gene TRBD2, 6 bases. The CDR3 length is 11 residues. The V end lost 7 bases, the J end lost 5 bases, and 9 bases lay between the germline ends. Germline CDR1 DFQATT, CDR2 SNEGSKA (reference sequence). DNA for the CDR3: TGCAGTGTGGAGCGGGACAATGAGCAGTTCTTC. This codes for CSVERDNEQFF.

The V call is TRBV4-3, the J call TRBJ2-5; D possibly corresponds to TRBD2 (5 bases). The length of the CDR3 is 15 residues. Germline V lookup: CDR1 LGHNA, CDR2 YSLEER. The V end was cut by 0 bases, the J end by 5 bases, with 13 bases between. The CDR3: CASSQEFGVGETQYF. The CDR3 region has the DNA TGCGCCAGCAGCCAAGAGTTCGGGGTAGGGGAGACCCAGTACTTC.

The chain is built from TRBV29-1 and TRBJ1-1; tentative D call: TRBD1 (5 bases). The CDR3 is made up of 15 amino acids. Trimming left V 4 bases short and J 3 bases short, with 18 bases between. The germline V gene encodes CDR1 SQVTM and CDR2 ANQGSEA. CDR3 region: CSVGNVEGWDTEAFF. In DNA form, the CDR3 reads TGCAGCGTTGGGAATGTGGAGGGGTGGGACACTGAAGCTTTCTTT.

The gene calls are TRBV7-9 and TRBJ2-2; no reliable D call. The germline gives CDR1 SEHNR, CDR2 FQNEAQ (reference sequence). The CDR3 has 16 amino acids. The ends were cut back, 1 base at V and 0 bases at J, with 9 bases in the middle. In DNA form, the CDR3 reads TGTGCCAGCAGCTTAGGGGTTGGAGCGAACACCGGGGAGCTGTTTTTT. This gives the protein CASSLGVGANTGELFF.

The gene calls are TRBV11-2 and TRBJ2-1, with TRBD2 as a possible D gene (5 bases). V was cut by 1 base and J by 0 bases, with 7 bases left in between. The CDR3 spans 15 residues. Germline V gene sequence: CDR1 SGHAT, CDR2 FQNNGV. The CDR3 protein is CASSLAGNSYNEQFF. CDR3 DNA sequence: TGTGCCAGCAGCTTAGCCGGGAACTCCTACAATGAGCAGTTCTTC.

The chain links TRBV4-3 to TRBJ2-7; a weak D match, TRBD1 (5 bases). V was cut by 1 base and J by 3 bases, with 13 bases left in between. The CDR3 spans 15 residues. CDR1 LGHNA and CDR2 YSLEER come from the germline V gene. The CDR3 DNA follows: TGCGCCAGCAGCCAAGTAGTAGGGGCCGGCTACGAGCAGTACTTC. Protein sequence: CASSQVVGAGYEQYF.

The chain joins TRBV9 to TRBJ2-3; 9 positions match TRBD2. The CDR3 runs 16 residues. V shed 0 bases and J 2 bases; nucleotides not matched to a gene: 4. The germline CDR1 and CDR2 sequences are SGDLS and YYNGEE. CDR3 sequence (DNA): TGTGCCAGCAGCGTAGCTGCGGGGGGGGACACAGATACGCAGTATTTT. As protein: CASSVAAGGDTDTQYF.

This clone came up once. The chain combines TRBV13 with TRBJ2-5, with 10 nucleotides matching TRBD1. This CDR3 contains 15 residues. Germline-derived CDR1 and CDR2 are PRHDT and FYEKMQ (reference sequence). Losses at the gene ends were 2 bases for V and 3 bases for J; bases not matched to a gene: 3. DNA for the CDR3: TGTGCCAGCAGCTTACTCGGGACAGGGGAAGAGACCCAGTACTTC. This translates into CASSLLGTGEETQYF.

This clone was found a few times. The CDR3, as DNA: TGTGCCAGCAGTTCCGGGGGTGGCGGCTCACCCCTCCACTTT. It yields the protein CASSSGGGGSPLHF. V usage is TRBV7-3 and J usage is TRBJ1-6; TRBD1 is a possible D gene (5 bases). The CDR3 extends over 14 amino acids. With 6 bases removed from V and 10 bases from J, the gap between germline ends came to 16 bases. Germline V gene lookup returns CDR1 SGHTA and CDR2 FQGTGA.

The V call is TRBV4-2, the J call TRBJ1-1, with D possibly TRBD1 on 5 matching bases. Per germline, CDR1 LGHNA and CDR2 YNFKEQ. V shed 5 bases and J shed 11 bases, with 21 bases lying between them. The CDR3 has 14 amino acids. For the CDR3, the DNA is TGTGCCAGCAGCGGGGGGGACCTTTCTAAGAGGGCTTTCTTT. Translating it yields CASSGGDLSKRAFF.

As for this clone: The junction and the germline gene differ at one end; a read error may be behind it. V and J are TRBV6-1 and TRBJ2-4; tentative D call: TRBD1 (7 bases). The CDR3 sequence is 14 residues long. Germline V gene data show CDR1 as MNHNS and CDR2 as SASEGT. CDR3 sequence: CASRLRGANILGSF. CDR3 in DNA: TGTGCCAGCAGACTCAGGGGGGCAAACATTCTTGGGAGCTTC.

This clone appeared once. V gene TRBV2 combines with J gene TRBJ2-2; D unresolved. The V gene's germline CDR1 is SNHLY and CDR2 FYNNEI. The length of the CDR3 is 15 residues. Trimming pared 5 bases from V and 0 bases from J, leaving 10 bases between. CDR3 residues: CASSPESANTGELFF. CDR3 DNA: TGTGCCAGCAGTCCCGAGAGCGCGAACACCGGGGAGCTGTTTTTT.

The V call is TRBV29-1, the J call TRBJ2-1, with 11 bases aligning to TRBD2. In germline, CDR1 is SQVTM, CDR2 ANQGSEA. The CDR3 covers 14 residues. The V segment lost 7 bases and the J segment 5 bases; nucleotides outside the gene matches: 7. The CDR3 coding sequence is TGCAGCGGATGGACTAGCGGGCCACACAATGAGCAGTTCTTC. This encodes CSGWTSGPHNEQFF.

The J gene is TRBJ2-2, the V gene TRBV27; D is ambiguous. The CDR3 is made up of 13 amino acids. Deletions cut 3 bases from V and 7 bases from J, with 9 bases between. Per the germline V gene, CDR1 is MNHEY and CDR2 is SMNVEV (reference sequence). The CDR3 region has the DNA TGTGCCAGCAGTTTCGGGTTGGGCGGGGAGCTGTTTTTT. This translates into CASSFGLGGELFF.